Following are 2 T cell receptor beta chains from one sample sequenced in a study of T cells of healthy individuals. TCRdb independently ran MiXCR on the 5' RACE reads; one entry per CDR3 protein. The sample holds about 100,000 distinct CDR3 sequences, approximately 16% seen once. The receptors shown here come from a human donor in good health.

This clonotype was recorded many times. The chain links TRBV20-1 to TRBJ2-5; D might be TRBD1 (6 bases). CDR1 and CDR2 (germline): DFQATT, SNEGSKA (reference sequence). V was shortened by 0 bases and J by 0 bases, with 17 bases between the two germline ends. There are 17 residues in the CDR3. This CDR3 is CSAREGNRDLYQETQYF. CDR3 nucleotides: TGCAGTGCTAGAGAGGGAAACAGGGACCTGTACCAAGAGACCCAGTACTTC.

The genes are TRBV5-6 and TRBJ2-5, with D perhaps TRBD1 (5 bases). Germline CDR1 reads SGHDT; CDR2 reads YYEEEE. The CDR3 runs to 14 residues. V shed 0 bases and J shed 4 bases, with 10 bases lying between them. CDR3 coding DNA: TGTGCCAGCAGCTTGGAACCAGGGATAGAGACCCAGTACTTC. It codes for CASSLEPGIETQYF.